Below are 11 T cell receptor beta chains sequenced from a single sample in a study of blood T cell repertoires in COVID-19. Only in-frame clones appear in the TCRdb table, and some are missing; sequencing was by immunoSEQ multiplex PCR. The sample contains around 400,000 clones, roughly 92% of which appear only once. What was sequenced was PBMCs or T cells enriched from blood (not recorded which). These receptors were taken from a woman aged 40 to 50 who had been exposed to COVID-19.

A single count supports this clone. The chain employs TRBV2 and TRBJ2-3; 10 bases agree with TRBD1. The CDR3 runs to 15 residues. V shed 6 bases and J 4 bases; nucleotides not matched to a gene: 7. Germline CDR1 SNHLY, CDR2 FYNNEI. For the CDR3, the DNA is TGTGCCAGCAGACCGGGACAGGGGTTCGCAGATACGCAGTATTTT. Translating gives CASRPGQGFADTQYF.

The V call is TRBV7-9, the J call TRBJ1-1, with TRBD1 matching over 9 bases. J was trimmed by 5 bases and V by 1 base; bases with no gene match: 14. CDR3 length: 18 amino acids. Germline assignment: CDR1 SEHNR and CDR2 FQNEAQ (reference sequence). CDR3 nucleotide sequence: TGTGCCAGCAGCTTAGGGCCGGAGGACAGGGGTGTGACTACTGAAGCTTTCTTT. Protein sequence: CASSLGPEDRGVTTEAFF.

The chain has TRBV11-1 and TRBJ1-2; 9 bases fit TRBD1. This CDR3 contains 15 residues. The germline V gene has CDR1 SGHAT and CDR2 FQDESV (reference sequence). V shed 5 bases and J 6 bases; nucleotides not matched to a gene: 10. This CDR3 is CASSISGTGRNGYTF. The CDR3 nucleotides are TGTGCCAGCAGCATCTCCGGGACAGGGAGGAATGGCTACACCTTC.

The V call is TRBV15, the J call TRBJ1-5; TRBD1 matches 8 bases. CDR1 and CDR2 from the germline V gene are LNHNV and YYDKDF (reference sequence). The CDR3 runs 15 residues. V dropped 2 bases and J dropped 5; count of bases not matched to a gene: 5. CDR3 nucleotides: TGTGCCACCAGCAGAACCCCGACAGGGGATCAGCCCCAGCATTTT. Amino acid sequence: CATSRTPTGDQPQHF.

The chain employs TRBV27 and TRBJ2-2, with D possibly TRBD2 on 5 matching bases. This CDR3 comprises 16 residues. Germline values: CDR1 MNHEY, CDR2 SMNVEV (reference sequence). The V end lost 6 bases, the J end lost 5 bases, and 19 bases lay between the germline ends. As DNA, the CDR3 is TGTGCCAGCAGAGCCCCAAGTCTTTGGGAGACCGGGGAGCTGTTTTTT. Translating gives CASRAPSLWETGELFF.

The CDR3 is CASSLRETSGYTF. Written as DNA, the CDR3 is TGTGCCAGCAGTTTACGGGAGACCAGTGGCTACACCTTC. V usage is TRBV28 and J usage is TRBJ1-2; D uncertain. Between the trimmed V and J ends, which lost 2 bases and 7 bases, there was a span of 11 bases. This CDR3 region has 13 residues. Germline CDR1 and CDR2: MDHEN and SYDVKM.

This clone was seen more than once but under ten times. One junction end disagrees with the germline gene, perhaps due to a read error. The chain has TRBV7-7 and TRBJ2-2, with TRBD2 identical over 7 bases. The germline gives CDR1 SSHAT, CDR2 FNYEAQ (reference sequence). This CDR3 has 17 amino acids. DNA of the CDR3: TGTGCTAGCAGCCCGGCGCCGGGGGGAGGGGAGACCGGGGAGCTGTTTTTT. It codes for CASSPAPGGGETGELFF.

V is TRBV6-1 and J is TRBJ1-5; D remains ambiguous. CDR3 size: 15 residues. Per the germline V gene, CDR1 is MNHNS and CDR2 is SASEGT. Trimming cost V 3 bases and J 4 bases, with 13 bases left between them. In DNA, the CDR3 is TGTGCCAGCAGTGATTTTTTGGCGGCAAATCAGCCCCAGCATTTT. It is translated as CASSDFLAANQPQHF.

This clone was counted many times. The rearrangement joins TRBV6-6 to TRBJ1-1; 9 bases map to TRBD1. The V gene's germline CDR1 is MNHNY and CDR2 SVGAGI (reference sequence). The CDR3 length is 15 residues. The trim removed 7 bases at V and 5 bases at J, leaving 11 bases unmatched. CDR3 DNA sequence: TGTGCCAGCACCGGGGACAGGGCGGGTCTTACTGAAGCTTTCTTT. This gives the protein CASTGDRAGLTEAFF.

The chain is built from TRBV19 and TRBJ2-3; 7 nucleotides match TRBD2. V lost 5 bases, J lost 5 bases, and 19 bases stayed unmatched. Looked up from germline, CDR1 is LNHDA and CDR2 is SQIVND (reference sequence). The CDR3 contains 18 residues. This chain's CDR3 is CASSLTASGLRSRDTQYF. CDR3 DNA sequence: TGTGCCAGTAGTCTAACGGCTAGCGGACTTCGCTCCCGAGATACGCAGTATTTT.

This chain connects TRBV27 to TRBJ2-7; a weak D match, TRBD1 (7 bases). Trimming took 3 bases from V and 6 from J, leaving 12 bases between them. The length of the CDR3 is 13 residues. The V gene's germline CDR1 is MNHEY and CDR2 SMNVEV (reference sequence). CDR3 region: CASSLEGAGEQYF. The CDR3, as DNA: TGTGCCAGCAGTTTGGAGGGGGCGGGCGAGCAGTACTTC.